These 8 T cell receptor beta chains were all obtained from the same sample, sequenced in a study of T cells in tumors after PD-1 blockade. Repertoires were generated with immunoSEQ multiplex PCR, while TCRdb's copy carries only in-frame clones and drops some. The profile shows 20,000 to 25,000 clones, just under 80% of them singletons. The material was PBMCs, obtained before anti-PD-1 treatment. Source of these receptors: a human donor with basal cell carcinoma.

This clone was recorded once. The chain combines TRBV5-1 with TRBJ1-1, with D perhaps matching TRBD1 (6 bases). The germline V and J ends were trimmed by 5 bases and 6 bases, with 17 bases remaining between them. Germline values: CDR1 SGHRS, CDR2 YFSETQ. This CDR3 spans 14 amino acids. The CDR3 spells CASRETGLIAEAFF. CDR3 coding DNA: TGCGCCAGCAGAGAGACAGGTCTAATAGCTGAAGCTTTCTTT.

The V gene is TRBV5-1, the J gene TRBJ2-3, with no clear D. V lost 6 bases, J lost 0 bases, and 17 bases lay in between. The CDR3 sequence is 16 residues long. Germline CDR1 reads SGHRS; CDR2 reads YFSETQ. This CDR3 reads CASTLSRLSSTDTQYF. The CDR3 DNA reads as TGCGCCAGCACCTTAAGTAGGTTGTCTAGCACAGATACGCAGTATTTT.

This clone appeared a few times. The chain uses TRBV5-1 and TRBJ2-1; D might be TRBD2 (6 bases). The V end lost 4 bases, the J end lost 9 bases, and 14 bases lay between the germline ends. CDR3 length equals 13 residues. Germline CDR1 and CDR2: SGHRS and YFSETQ. This CDR3 reads CASSPPLASEQFF. DNA for the CDR3: TGCGCCAGCAGCCCCCCCCTAGCGAGTGAGCAGTTCTTC.

The V gene is TRBV11-1, the J gene TRBJ2-5; D may be TRBD1 or TRBD2 (6 bases each). With 5 bases removed from V and 2 bases from J, the gap between germline ends came to 12 bases. Looked up from germline, CDR1 is SGHAT and CDR2 is FQDESV (reference sequence). The CDR3 contains 14 residues. Here the CDR3 reads CASSPWGAQETQYF. DNA of the CDR3: TGTGCCAGCAGCCCGTGGGGGGCACAAGAGACCCAGTACTTC.

About this clone: This may arise from a read error, as a much more abundant clone is one base away. The rearrangement uses TRBV6-7 and TRBJ2-1, with D perhaps matching TRBD2 (7 bases). TRBV6-7 has ORF status, its function being uncertain. The CDR3 consists of 19 residues. The DNA for the CDR3 is TGTGCCAGCTGTTATGGGGGGGGGCGGGTGGGGAGCTCCTACAATGAGCAGTTCTTC. It yields the protein CASCYGGGRVGSSYNEQFF.

This clone came up a few times. The rearrangement uses TRBV6-4 and TRBJ2-3; possibly TRBD1 for D (5 bases). The germline CDR1 and CDR2 sequences are MRHNA and SNTAGT. CDR3 length equals 15 residues. Trimming left V 0 bases short and J 4 bases short, with 11 bases between. The CDR3 loop is CASSDSLAGSDTQYF. The CDR3 nucleotides are TGTGCCAGCAGTGACTCTCTGGCAGGGTCAGATACGCAGTATTTT.

This clone is a singleton in its sample. The chain couples TRBV6-2 or TRBV6-3 to TRBJ1-4; TRBD1 is a possible D gene (6 bases). CDR3 length: 17 residues. Germline lookup yields CDR1 MNHEY and CDR2 SVGEGT. Deletions cut 5 bases from V and 7 bases from J, with 23 bases between. CDR3 residues: CASSPSRTARITEKLFF. The DNA of the CDR3 is TGTGCCAGCAGTCCGTCACGGACAGCTCGGATTACTGAAAAACTGTTTTTT.

This chain links TRBV30 with TRBJ2-5; unclear D gene. The CDR3 consists of 12 residues. The V and J ends lost 3 bases and 4 bases respectively, with 9 bases between them. Germline CDR1 reads GTSNPN; CDR2 reads SVGIG (reference sequence). The CDR3 DNA reads TGTGCCTGGAGACCCCTTCGAGAGACCCAGTACTTC. Translation: CAWRPLRETQYF.